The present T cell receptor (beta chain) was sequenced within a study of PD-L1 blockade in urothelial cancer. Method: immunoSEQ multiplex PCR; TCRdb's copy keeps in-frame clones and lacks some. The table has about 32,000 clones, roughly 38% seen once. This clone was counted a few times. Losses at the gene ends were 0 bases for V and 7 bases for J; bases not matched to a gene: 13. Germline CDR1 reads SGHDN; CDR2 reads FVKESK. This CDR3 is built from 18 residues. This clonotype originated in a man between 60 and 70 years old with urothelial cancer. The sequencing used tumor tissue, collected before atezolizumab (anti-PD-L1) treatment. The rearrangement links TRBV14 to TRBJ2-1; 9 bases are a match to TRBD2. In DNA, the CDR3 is TGTGCCAGCAGCCAAGATATATATGCTAGCGGGATCAATAATGAGCAGTTCTTC. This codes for CASSQDIYASGINNEQFF.